These T cell receptor beta chains were read from a single sample in a study of blood T cell repertoires in COVID-19. The method was immunoSEQ multiplex PCR; TCRdb's version includes in-frame clones alone and lacks a portion of them. The sample lists over 200,000 clones, around 87% seen once, with about 15% in the top ten. The sample comprised PBMCs or T cells enriched from blood (not recorded which). Receptors originate from a man aged 25 to 45 who had been exposed to COVID-19. The CDR3 runs from the conserved cysteine through the conserved F or W.

>TRBV5-1
CASKSGINEKLFF
>TRBV14
CASSQYRGVAGTLSYNEQFF
>TRBV5-1
CASSWDRGNTEAFF
>TRBV24-1
CATIPLLYGEGSQPQHF
>TRBV3-1/TRBV3-2
CAASGGTDTQYF
>TRBV3-1/TRBV3-2
CASSQEQGGYNEQFF
>TRBV3-1/TRBV3-2
CASSLYFNPSTDTQYF
>TRBV24-1
CATSDLRDRGLYGYTF
>TRBV27
CASSPAWRELTDTQYF
>TRBV2
CASSPGRGYTGELFF
>TRBV9
CASSVAANYGYTF
>TRBV19
CASSPGLSNQPQHF
>TRBV14
CASSQAWGVREKLFF
>TRBV29-1
CSVGASWGTLGGETQYF
>TRBV20-1
CSASPGITDTQYF
>TRBV7-9
CASSLAGQGQRPQHF
>TRBV5-4
CASSTGLADPDTQYF
>TRBV19
CASSLAGPRDTQYF
>TRBV30
CAWSAAGGLPGELFF
>TRBV29-1
CSVAGNSNQPQHF
>TRBV18
CASSLFGQSRNYGYTF
>TRBV3-1/TRBV3-2
CASSLTQGTGDGYTF
>TRBV3-1/TRBV3-2
CASSPRGQVSSGNTIYF
>TRBV5-8
CASSPTPDSYSPLHF